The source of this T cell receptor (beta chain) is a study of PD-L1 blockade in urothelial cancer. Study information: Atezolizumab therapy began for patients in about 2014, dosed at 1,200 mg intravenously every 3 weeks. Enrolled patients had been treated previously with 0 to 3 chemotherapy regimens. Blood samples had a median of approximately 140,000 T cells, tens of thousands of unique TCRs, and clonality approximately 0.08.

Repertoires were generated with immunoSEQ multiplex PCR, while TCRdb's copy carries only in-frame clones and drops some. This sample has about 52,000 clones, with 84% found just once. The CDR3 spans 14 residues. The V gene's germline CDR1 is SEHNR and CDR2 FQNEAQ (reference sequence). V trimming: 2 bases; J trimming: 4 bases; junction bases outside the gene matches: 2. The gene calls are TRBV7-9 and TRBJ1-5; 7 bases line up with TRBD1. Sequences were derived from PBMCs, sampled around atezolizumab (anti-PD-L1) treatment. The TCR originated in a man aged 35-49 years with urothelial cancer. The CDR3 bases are TGTGCCAGCAGCTTAACGACAGGGAATCAGCCCCAGCATTTT. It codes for CASSLTTGNQPQHF.